The TCR beta chain described here comes from a study of OX40 agonist ivuxolimab in advanced cancers. About the research overall: The group had a mean age of about 60 years, ranged from about 20 to 90, and was 82.7% male. Three individuals attained partial responses, comprising one hepatocellular carcinoma case and two cutaneous melanoma cases.

CDR1 and CDR2 from the germline V gene are SEHNR and FQNEAQ (reference sequence). The CDR3 is 15 residues long. With 7 bases clipped from V and 5 bases from J, the junction kept 9 bases outside the gene matches. TCRdb keeps only in-frame clones here, not all; method: immunoSEQ multiplex PCR. The sample consists of around 65,000 clones, 89% of them appearing once. This material consisted of CD4+ or CD8+ T cells sorted from blood, taken in a trial of the OX40 agonist ivuxolimab. The clonotype originates from an adult with an advanced solid tumor such as melanoma, head and neck, liver or kidney cancer. V and J are TRBV7-9 and TRBJ2-3, with 10 bases lining up with TRBD1. The CDR3 DNA is TGTGCCAGCAACTACCGGGACAGGGGAATAGATACGCAGTATTTT. Translated: CASNYRDRGIDTQYF. The variable domain in full, with the rest retrieved from reference TRBV7-9 and TRBJ2-3, is DTGVSQNPRHKITKRGQNVTFRCDPISEHNRLYWYRQTLGQGPEFLTYFQNEAQLEKSRLLSDRFSAERPKGSFSTLEIQRTEQGDSAMYLCASNYRDRGIDTQYFGPGTRLTVL.